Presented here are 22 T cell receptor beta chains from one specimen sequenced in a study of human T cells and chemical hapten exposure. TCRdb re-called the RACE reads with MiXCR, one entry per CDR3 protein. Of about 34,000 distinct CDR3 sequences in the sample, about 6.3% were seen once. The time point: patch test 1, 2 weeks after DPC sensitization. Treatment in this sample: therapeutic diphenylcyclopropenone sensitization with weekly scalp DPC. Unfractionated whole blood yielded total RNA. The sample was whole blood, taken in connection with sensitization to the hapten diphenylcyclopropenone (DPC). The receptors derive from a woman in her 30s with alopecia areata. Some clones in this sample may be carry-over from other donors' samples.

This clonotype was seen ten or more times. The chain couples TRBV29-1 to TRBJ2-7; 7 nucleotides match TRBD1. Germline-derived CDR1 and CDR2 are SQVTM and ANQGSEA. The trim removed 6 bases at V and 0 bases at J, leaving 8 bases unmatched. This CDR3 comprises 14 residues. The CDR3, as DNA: TGCAGCGTACGTGAACAGGGGAGCTCCTACGAGCAGTACTTC. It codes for CSVREQGSSYEQYF.

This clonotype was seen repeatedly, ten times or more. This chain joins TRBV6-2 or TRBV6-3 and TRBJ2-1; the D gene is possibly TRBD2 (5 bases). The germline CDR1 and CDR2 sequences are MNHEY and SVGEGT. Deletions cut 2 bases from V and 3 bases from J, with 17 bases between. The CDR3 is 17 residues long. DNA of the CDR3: TGTGCCAGCAGTTACCCCTGGTTAGAGGGTGACTACAATGAGCAGTTCTTC. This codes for CASSYPWLEGDYNEQFF.

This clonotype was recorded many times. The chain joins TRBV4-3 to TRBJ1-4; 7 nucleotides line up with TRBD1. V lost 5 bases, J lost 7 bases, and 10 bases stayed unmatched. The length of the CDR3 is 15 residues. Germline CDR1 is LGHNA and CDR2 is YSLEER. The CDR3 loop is CASSADRVDGEKLFF. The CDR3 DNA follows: TGCGCCAGCAGCGCCGACAGGGTCGACGGTGAAAAACTGTTTTTT.

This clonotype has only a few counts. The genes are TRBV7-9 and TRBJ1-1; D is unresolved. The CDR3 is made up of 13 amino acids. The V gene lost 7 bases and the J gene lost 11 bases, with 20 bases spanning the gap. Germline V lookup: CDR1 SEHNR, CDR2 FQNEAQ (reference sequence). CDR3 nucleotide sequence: TGTGCCAGCATCGACGGGAATCGCGCGAAGGCTTTCTTT. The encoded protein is CASIDGNRAKAFF.

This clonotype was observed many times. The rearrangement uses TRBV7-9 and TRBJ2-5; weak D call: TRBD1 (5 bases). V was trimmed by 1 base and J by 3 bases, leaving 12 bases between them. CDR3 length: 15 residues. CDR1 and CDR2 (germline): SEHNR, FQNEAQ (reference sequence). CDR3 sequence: CASSLGTLIEETQYF. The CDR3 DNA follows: TGTGCCAGCAGCTTAGGGACACTTATTGAAGAGACCCAGTACTTC. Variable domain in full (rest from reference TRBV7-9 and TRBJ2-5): DTGVSQNPRHKITKRGQNVTFRCDPISEHNRLYWYRQTLGQGPEFLTYFQNEAQLEKSRLLSDRFSAERPKGSFSTLEIQRTEQGDSAMYLCASSLGTLIEETQYFGPGTRLLVL.

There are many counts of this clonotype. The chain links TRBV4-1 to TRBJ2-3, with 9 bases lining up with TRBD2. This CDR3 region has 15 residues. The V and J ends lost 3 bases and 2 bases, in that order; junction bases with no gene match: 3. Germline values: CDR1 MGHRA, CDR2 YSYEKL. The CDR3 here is CASSHRGGATDTQYF. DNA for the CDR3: TGCGCCAGCAGCCACCGCGGGGGGGCCACAGATACGCAGTATTTT.

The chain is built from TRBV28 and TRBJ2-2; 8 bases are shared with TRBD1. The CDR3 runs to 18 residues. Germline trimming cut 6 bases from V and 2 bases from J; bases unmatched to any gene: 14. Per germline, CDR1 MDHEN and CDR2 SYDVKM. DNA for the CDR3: TGTGCCAGCAGATCTACCGGGACAGGAGGGGGAAACACCGGGGAGCTGTTTTTT. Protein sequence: CASRSTGTGGGNTGELFF.

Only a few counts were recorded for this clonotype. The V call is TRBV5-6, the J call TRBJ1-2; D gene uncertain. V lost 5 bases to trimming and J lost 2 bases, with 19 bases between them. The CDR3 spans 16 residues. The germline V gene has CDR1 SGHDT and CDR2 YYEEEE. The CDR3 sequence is CASSPNVVRRNYGYTF. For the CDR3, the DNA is TGTGCCAGCAGTCCCAATGTCGTCAGGAGGAACTATGGCTACACCTTC.

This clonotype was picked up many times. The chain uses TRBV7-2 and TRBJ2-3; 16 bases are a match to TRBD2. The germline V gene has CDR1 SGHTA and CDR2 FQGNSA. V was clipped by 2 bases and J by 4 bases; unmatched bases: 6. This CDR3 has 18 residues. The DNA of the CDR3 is TGTGCCAGCAGCTTACTGGGACTAGCGGGGGGGCCGGCAGATACGCAGTATTTT. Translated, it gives CASSLLGLAGGPADTQYF.

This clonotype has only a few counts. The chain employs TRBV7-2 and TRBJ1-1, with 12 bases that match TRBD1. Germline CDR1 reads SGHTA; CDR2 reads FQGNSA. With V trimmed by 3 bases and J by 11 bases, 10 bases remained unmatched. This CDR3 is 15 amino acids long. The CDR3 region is CASSFGGTGGSGAFF. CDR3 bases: TGTGCCAGCAGCTTTGGCGGGACAGGGGGCTCGGGGGCTTTCTTT.

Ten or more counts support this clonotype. CDR3: CASSVDPSGGPSWGTDTQYF. Here the CDR3 DNA reads TGTGCCAGCAGCGTAGATCCTAGCGGGGGCCCCAGTTGGGGCACAGATACGCAGTATTTT. V is TRBV9 and J is TRBJ2-3; 10 nucleotides agree with TRBD2. The CDR3 length is 20 residues. The germline V gene has CDR1 SGDLS and CDR2 YYNGEE. V lost 0 bases to trimming and J lost 1 base; unmatched junction nucleotides: 14.

CDR3 DNA: TGTGCCAGCAGTTTATTTGGGACAGCGGCCCGCGAGCAGTACTTC. Its protein product is CASSLFGTAAREQYF. The V gene is TRBV28, the J gene TRBJ2-7, with 7 bases aligning to TRBD1. V was pared by 1 base and J by 6 bases, with 9 bases of the junction left unmatched. Germline V gene lookup returns CDR1 MDHEN and CDR2 SYDVKM. The CDR3 consists of 15 residues.

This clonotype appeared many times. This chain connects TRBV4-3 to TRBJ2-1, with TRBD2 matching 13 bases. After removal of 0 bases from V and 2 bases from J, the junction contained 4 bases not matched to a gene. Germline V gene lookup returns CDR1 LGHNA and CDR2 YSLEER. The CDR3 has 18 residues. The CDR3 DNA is TGCGCCAGCAGCCAAGATGCAACTAGCGGGGGGGCCTACAATGAGCAGTTCTTC. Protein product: CASSQDATSGGAYNEQFF.

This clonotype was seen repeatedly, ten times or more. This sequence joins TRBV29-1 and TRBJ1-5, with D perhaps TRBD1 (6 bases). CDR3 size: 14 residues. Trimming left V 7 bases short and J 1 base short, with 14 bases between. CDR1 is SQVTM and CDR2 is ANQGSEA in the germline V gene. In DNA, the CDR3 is TGCAGCGCTCGTAAGGGGGGGAGCAATCAGCCCCAGCATTTT. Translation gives CSARKGGSNQPQHF.

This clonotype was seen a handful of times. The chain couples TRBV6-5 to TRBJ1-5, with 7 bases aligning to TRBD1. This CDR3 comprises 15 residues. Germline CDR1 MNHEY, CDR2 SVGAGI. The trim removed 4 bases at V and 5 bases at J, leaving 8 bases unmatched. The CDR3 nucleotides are TGTGCCAGCAGTTCCACGACAGGGTCGGATCAGCCCCAGCATTTT. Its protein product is CASSSTTGSDQPQHF.

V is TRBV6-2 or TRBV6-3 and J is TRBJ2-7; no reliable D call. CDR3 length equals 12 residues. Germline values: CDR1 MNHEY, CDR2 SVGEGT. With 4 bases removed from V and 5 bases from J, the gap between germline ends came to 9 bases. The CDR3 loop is CASSLRLHEQYF. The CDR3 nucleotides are TGTGCCAGCAGTTTACGTTTGCACGAGCAGTACTTC.

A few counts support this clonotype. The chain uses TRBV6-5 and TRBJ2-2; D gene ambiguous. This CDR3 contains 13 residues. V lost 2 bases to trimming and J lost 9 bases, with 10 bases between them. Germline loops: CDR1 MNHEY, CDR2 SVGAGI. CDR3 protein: CASSYVPIRELFF. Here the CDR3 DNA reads TGTGCCAGCAGTTACGTACCCATCAGGGAGCTGTTTTTT.

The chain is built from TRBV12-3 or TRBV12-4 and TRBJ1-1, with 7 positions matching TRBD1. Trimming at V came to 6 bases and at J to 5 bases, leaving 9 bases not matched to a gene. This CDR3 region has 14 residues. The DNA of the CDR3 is TGTGCCAGCAGCATGACAGGGTGGGGGACTGAAGCTTTCTTT. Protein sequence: CASSMTGWGTEAFF.

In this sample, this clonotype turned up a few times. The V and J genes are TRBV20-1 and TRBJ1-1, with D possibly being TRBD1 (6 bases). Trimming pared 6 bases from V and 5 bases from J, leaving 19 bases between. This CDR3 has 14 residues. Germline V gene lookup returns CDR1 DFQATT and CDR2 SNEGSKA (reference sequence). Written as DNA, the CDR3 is TGCAGTGCCAATAGTCGGGGGCTAAGAACTGAAGCTTTCTTT. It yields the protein CSANSRGLRTEAFF.

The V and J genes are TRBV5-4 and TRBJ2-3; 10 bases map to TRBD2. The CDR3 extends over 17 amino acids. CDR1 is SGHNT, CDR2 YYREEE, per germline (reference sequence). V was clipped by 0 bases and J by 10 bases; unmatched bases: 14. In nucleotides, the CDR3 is TGTGCCAGCAGCTTGGGGAGGTTAGCGGGGGGAGTGTCTCCGCAGTATTTT. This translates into CASSLGRLAGGVSPQYF.

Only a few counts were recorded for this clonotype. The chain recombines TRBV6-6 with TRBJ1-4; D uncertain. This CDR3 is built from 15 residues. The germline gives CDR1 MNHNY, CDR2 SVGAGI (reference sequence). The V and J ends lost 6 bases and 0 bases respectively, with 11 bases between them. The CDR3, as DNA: TGTGCCAGCAGACAAGATTATGCAACTAATGAAAAACTGTTTTTT. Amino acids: CASRQDYATNEKLFF.

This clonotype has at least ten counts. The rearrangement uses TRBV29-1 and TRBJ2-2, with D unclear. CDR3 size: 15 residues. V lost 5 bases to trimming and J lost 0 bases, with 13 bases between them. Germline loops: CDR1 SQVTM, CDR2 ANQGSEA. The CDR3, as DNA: TGCAGCGTTCTAGACGGAACTTCGAACACCGGGGAGCTGTTTTTT. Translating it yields CSVLDGTSNTGELFF.